This T cell receptor (beta chain) was found in a study of blood T cells in healthy people across ages. Overall study findings and caveats: The diversity estimates, figures obtained from one million T cells, were considered underestimates.

Sample-barcoded 5' priming and a J-beta primer mix drove a second PCR of roughly 7 to 11 cycles. One entry per CDR3 protein results from TCRdb running MiXCR on the 5' RACE reads. Of about 1.5 million distinct CDR3 sequences listed, approximately 42% are singletons. Details on this clonotype: Its antigen is as yet unknown.

The germline V gene encodes CDR1 KGHDR and CDR2 SFDVKD. V shed 4 bases and J shed 1 base, with 7 bases lying between them. The CDR3 is 14 amino acids. The chain couples TRBV24-1 to TRBJ1-5; D not certain. The TCR sequence derives from a woman aged 18-30 years in good health. The sample taken for sequencing was blood. The CDR3 region is CATSESFSNQPQHF. CDR3 nucleotide sequence: TGTGCCACCAGTGAGAGTTTCAGCAATCAGCCCCAGCATTTT.